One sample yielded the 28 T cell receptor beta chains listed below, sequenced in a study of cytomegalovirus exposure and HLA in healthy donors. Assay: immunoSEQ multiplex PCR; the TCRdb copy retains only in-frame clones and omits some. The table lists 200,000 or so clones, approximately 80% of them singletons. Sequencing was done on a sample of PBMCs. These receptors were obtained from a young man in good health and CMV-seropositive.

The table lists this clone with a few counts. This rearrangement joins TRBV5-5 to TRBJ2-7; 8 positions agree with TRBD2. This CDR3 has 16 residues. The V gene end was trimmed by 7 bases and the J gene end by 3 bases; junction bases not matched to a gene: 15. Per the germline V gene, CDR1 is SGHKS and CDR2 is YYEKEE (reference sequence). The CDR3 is CASGYQGTRDVYEQYF. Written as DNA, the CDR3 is TGTGCCAGCGGATATCAAGGGACTAGAGATGTCTACGAGCAGTACTTC. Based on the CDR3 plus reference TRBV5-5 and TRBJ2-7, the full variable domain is DAGVTQSPTHLIKTRGQQVTLRCSPISGHKSVSWYQQVLGQGPQFIFQYYEKEERGRGNFPDRFSARQFPNYSSELNVNALLLGDSALYLCASGYQGTRDVYEQYFGPGTRLTVT.

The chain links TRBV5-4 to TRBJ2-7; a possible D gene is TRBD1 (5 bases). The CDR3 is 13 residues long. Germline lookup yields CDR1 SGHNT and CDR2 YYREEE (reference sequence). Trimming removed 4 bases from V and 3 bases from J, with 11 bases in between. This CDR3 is CASSIDRSYEQYF. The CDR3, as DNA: TGTGCCAGCAGCATAGACAGAAGCTACGAGCAGTACTTC. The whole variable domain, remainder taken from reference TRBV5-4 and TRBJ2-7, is ETGVTQSPTHLIKTRGQQVTLRCSSQSGHNTVSWYQQALGQGPQFIFQYYREEENGRGNFPPRFSGLQFPNYSSELNVNALELDDSALYLCASSIDRSYEQYFGPGTRLTVT.

The CDR3, as DNA: TGTGCCAGCAGCTACGGACTAGCGGGAGACTACGAGCAGTACTTC. Its protein is CASSYGLAGDYEQYF. The chain couples TRBV5-4 to TRBJ2-7, with 13 bases matching TRBD2. The CDR3 loop spans 15 amino acids. Trimming cost V 3 bases and J 3 bases; bases outside gene matches: 3. Germline CDR1 SGHNT, CDR2 YYREEE (reference sequence).

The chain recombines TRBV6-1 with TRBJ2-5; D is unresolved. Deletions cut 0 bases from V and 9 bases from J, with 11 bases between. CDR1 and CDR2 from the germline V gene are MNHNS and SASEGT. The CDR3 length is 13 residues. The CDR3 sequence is CASSEASKPSQYF. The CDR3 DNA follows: TGTGCCAGCAGTGAAGCGAGTAAGCCGTCCCAGTACTTC.

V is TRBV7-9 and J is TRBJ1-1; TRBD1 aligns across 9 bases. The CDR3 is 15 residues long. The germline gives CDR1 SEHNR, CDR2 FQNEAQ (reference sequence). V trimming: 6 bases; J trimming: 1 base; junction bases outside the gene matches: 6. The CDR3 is CASSMDRGQNTEAFF. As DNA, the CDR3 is TGTGCCAGCAGTATGGACAGGGGACAGAACACTGAAGCTTTCTTT.

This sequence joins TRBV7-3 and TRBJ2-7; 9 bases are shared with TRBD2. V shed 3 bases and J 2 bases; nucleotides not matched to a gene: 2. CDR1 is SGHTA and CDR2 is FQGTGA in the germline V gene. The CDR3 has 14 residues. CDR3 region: CASSFTSGPYEQYF. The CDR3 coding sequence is TGTGCCAGCAGCTTTACTAGCGGGCCCTACGAGCAGTACTTC.

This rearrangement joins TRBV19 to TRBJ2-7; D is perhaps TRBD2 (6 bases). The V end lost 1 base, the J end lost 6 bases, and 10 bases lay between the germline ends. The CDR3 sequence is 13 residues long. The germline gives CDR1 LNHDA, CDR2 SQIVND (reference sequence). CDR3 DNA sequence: TGTGCCAGTAGTATAGTAGGAGGGCCCGAGCAGTACTTC. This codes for CASSIVGGPEQYF.

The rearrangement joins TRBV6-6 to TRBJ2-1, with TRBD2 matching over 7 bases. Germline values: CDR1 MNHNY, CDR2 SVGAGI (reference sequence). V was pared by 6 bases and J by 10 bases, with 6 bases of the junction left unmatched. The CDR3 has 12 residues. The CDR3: CASRQLAYEQFF. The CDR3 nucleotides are TGTGCCAGCAGACAACTAGCGTACGAGCAGTTCTTC.

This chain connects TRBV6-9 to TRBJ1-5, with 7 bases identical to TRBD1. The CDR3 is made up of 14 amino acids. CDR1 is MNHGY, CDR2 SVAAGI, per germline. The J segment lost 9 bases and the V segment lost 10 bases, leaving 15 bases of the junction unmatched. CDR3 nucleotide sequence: TGTGCCACCGAGATAACAGGGGCTGATGGGCCCCAGCATTTT. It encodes CATEITGADGPQHF.

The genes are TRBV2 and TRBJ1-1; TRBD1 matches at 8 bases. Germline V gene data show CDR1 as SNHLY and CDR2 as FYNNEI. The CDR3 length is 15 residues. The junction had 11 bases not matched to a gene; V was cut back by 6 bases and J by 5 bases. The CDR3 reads CASSPQRDRTTEAFF. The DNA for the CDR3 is TGTGCCAGCAGCCCTCAGCGGGACAGGACGACTGAAGCTTTCTTT.

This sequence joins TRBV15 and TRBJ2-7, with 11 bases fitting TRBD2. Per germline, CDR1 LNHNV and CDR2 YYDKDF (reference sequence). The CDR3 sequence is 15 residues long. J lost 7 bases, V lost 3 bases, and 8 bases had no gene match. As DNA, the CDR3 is TGTGCCACCAGCAGTTTTAGCGGGAGGGTGGATGAGCAGTACTTC. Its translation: CATSSFSGRVDEQYF.

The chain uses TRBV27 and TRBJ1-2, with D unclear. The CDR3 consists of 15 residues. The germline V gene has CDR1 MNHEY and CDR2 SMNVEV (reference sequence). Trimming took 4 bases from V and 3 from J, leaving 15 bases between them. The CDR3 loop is CASSSLTATDYGYTF. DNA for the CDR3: TGTGCCAGCAGTTCCTTAACGGCAACAGACTATGGCTACACCTTC.

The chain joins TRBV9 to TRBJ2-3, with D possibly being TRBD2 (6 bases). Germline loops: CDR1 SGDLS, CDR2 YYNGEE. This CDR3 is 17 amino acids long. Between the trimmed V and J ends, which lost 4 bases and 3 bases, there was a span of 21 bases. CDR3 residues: CASSPHTGSTRTDTQYF. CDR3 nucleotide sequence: TGTGCCAGCAGCCCTCATACCGGGAGCACGAGGACAGATACGCAGTATTTT.

In nucleotides, the CDR3 is TGTGCCAGCAGCTTAGTAGCGCCCGGGGAGCTGTTTTTT. This sequence encodes CASSLVAPGELFF. The chain recombines TRBV7-8 with TRBJ2-2; D is perhaps TRBD2 (5 bases). The length of the CDR3 is 13 residues. Trimming removed 1 base at V and 6 bases at J, with 6 bases between. Germline lookup yields CDR1 SGHVS and CDR2 FQNEAQ.

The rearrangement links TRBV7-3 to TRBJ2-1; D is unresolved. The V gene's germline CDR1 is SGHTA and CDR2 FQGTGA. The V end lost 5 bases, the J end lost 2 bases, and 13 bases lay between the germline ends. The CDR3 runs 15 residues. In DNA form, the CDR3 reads TGTGCCAGCAGCCCCAGCCGGGTTGCCTACAATGAGCAGTTCTTC. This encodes CASSPSRVAYNEQFF.

The CDR3 nucleotides read TGTGCCAGCATCGGAGGGTGGGACAGGGGGCAATTCAATGAGCAGTTCTTC. This translates into CASIGGWDRGQFNEQFF. The chain employs TRBV5-6 and TRBJ2-1; 12 bases line up with TRBD1. Germline CDR1 is SGHDT and CDR2 is YYEEEE. The CDR3 sequence is 17 residues long. V shed 6 bases and J 6 bases; nucleotides not matched to a gene: 13. The whole variable domain, remainder taken from reference TRBV5-6 and TRBJ2-1, is DAGVTQSPTHLIKTRGQQVTLRCSPKSGHDTVSWYQQALGQGPQFIFQYYEEEERQRGNFPDRFSGHQFPNYSSELNVNALLLGDSALYLCASIGGWDRGQFNEQFFGPGTRLTVL.

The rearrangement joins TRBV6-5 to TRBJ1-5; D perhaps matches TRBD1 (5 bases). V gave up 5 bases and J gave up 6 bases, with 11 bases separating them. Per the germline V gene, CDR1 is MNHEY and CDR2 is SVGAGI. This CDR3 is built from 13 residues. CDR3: CASSPAGPQPQHF. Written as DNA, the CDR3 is TGTGCCAGCAGTCCGGCAGGGCCTCAGCCCCAGCATTTT.

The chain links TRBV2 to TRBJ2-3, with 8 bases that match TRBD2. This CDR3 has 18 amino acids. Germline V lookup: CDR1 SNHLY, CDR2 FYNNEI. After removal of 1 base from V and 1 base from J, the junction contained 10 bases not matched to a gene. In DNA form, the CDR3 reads TGTGCCAGCAGTGAAGGTGGGCCGGGAGGGCCGGGCACAGATACGCAGTATTTT. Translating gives CASSEGGPGGPGTDTQYF.

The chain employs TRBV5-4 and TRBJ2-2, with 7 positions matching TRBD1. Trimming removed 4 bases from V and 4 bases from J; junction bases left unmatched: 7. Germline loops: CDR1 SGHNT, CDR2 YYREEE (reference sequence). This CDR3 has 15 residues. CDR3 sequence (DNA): TGTGCCAGCAGCCGACAGGGAGTGGGCACCGGGGAGCTGTTTTTT. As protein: CASSRQGVGTGELFF.

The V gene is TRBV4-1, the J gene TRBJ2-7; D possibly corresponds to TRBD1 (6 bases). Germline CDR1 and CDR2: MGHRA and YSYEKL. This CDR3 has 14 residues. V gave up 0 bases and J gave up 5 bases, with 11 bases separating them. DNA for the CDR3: TGCGCCAGCAGCCAAGATCCAGGGGTCGACGAGCAGTACTTC. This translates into CASSQDPGVDEQYF.

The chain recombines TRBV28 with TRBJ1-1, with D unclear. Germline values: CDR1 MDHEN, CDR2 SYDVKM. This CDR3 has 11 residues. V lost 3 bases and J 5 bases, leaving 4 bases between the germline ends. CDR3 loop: CASSFGTEAFF. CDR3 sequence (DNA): TGTGCCAGCAGTTTCGGGACTGAAGCTTTCTTT.

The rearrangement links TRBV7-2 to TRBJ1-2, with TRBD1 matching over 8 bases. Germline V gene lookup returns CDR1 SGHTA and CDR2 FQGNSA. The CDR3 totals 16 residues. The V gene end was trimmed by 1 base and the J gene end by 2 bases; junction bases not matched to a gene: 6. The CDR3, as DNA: TGTGCCAGCAGCTTAGGGGGAGGGACAGGAAACTATGGCTACACCTTC. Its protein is CASSLGGGTGNYGYTF.

The CDR3: CAISESRGTEAFF. In nucleotides, the CDR3 is TGTGCCATCAGTGAGTCGCGGGGGACTGAAGCTTTCTTT. The chain combines TRBV10-3 with TRBJ1-1; a weak D match, TRBD1 (5 bases). The CDR3 is 13 residues long. CDR1 is ENHRY and CDR2 is SYGVKD in the germline V gene. V lost 0 bases to trimming and J lost 5 bases, with 7 bases between them.

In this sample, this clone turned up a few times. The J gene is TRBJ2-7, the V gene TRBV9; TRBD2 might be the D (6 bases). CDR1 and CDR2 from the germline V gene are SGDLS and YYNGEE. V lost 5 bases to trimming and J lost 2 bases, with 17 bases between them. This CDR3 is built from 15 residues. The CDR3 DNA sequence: TGTGCCAGCAGTTCAACCGGGACTGCAACCTACGAGCAGTACTTC. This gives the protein CASSSTGTATYEQYF.

The CDR3 is CSVGLLAGDYEQYF. The CDR3 DNA is TGCAGCGTGGGGCTACTAGCGGGCGACTACGAGCAGTACTTC. The chain is built from TRBV29-1 and TRBJ2-7, with 9 bases lining up with TRBD2. This CDR3 spans 14 amino acids. Germline V lookup: CDR1 SQVTM, CDR2 ANQGSEA. V dropped 6 bases and J dropped 3; count of bases not matched to a gene: 9.

The CDR3 nucleotides read TGTGCCAGCAGCCGGACTAGCCCCCCGCGGGAGCAGTACTTC. Translated: CASSRTSPPREQYF. The genes are TRBV27 and TRBJ2-7, with 8 bases identical to TRBD2. There are 14 residues in the CDR3. Germline V gives CDR1 MNHEY, CDR2 SMNVEV (reference sequence). After removal of 6 bases from V and 7 bases from J, the junction contained 11 bases not matched to a gene.

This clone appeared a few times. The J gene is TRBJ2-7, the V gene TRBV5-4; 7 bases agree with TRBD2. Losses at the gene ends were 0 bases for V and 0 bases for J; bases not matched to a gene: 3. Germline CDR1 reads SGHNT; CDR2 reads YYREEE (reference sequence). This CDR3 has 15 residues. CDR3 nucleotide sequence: TGTGCCAGCAGCTTGGCCAGCGGGGTCTCCTACGAGCAGTACTTC. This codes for CASSLASGVSYEQYF.

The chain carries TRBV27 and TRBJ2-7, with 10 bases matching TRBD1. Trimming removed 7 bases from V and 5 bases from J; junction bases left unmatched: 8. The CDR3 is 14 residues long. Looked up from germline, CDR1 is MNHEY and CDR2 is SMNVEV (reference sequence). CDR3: CASTPTGGFDEQYF. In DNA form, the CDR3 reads TGTGCCAGCACCCCGACAGGGGGCTTCGACGAGCAGTACTTC.